This TCR beta chain was identified during a study of T cells in localized non-small cell lung cancer. General study findings and limits: Detection in adjacent lung was observed for a median around 50 of the top 100 tumor clones. The study found T cell clonality highest in uninvolved adjacent lung, above tumor. Longer overall survival was seen with higher T cell density measured in blood. Sequencing covered just one tumor region, so heterogeneity cannot be ruled out.

Measured with immunoSEQ multiplex PCR; TCRdb has only the in-frame clones, and not every one. This sample yields around 33,000 clones, of which approximately 90% are seen a single time; approximately 7.2% belongs to the top ten. A note on this clone: What it binds is not known.

The CDR3 contains 14 residues. Trimming removed 4 bases from V and 2 bases from J; junction bases left unmatched: 3. From germline, CDR1 is SNHLY and CDR2 FYNNEI. The gene calls are TRBV2 and TRBJ2-3; 7 bases are a match to TRBD2. The sequences come from peripheral blood, collected before any cancer treatment. This TCR was sampled from a woman aged 35 to 70 with stage I lung adenocarcinoma. The CDR3 DNA is TGTGCCAGCAGTGTGCGACTAGCCACAGATACGCAGTATTTT. It codes for CASSVRLATDTQYF.